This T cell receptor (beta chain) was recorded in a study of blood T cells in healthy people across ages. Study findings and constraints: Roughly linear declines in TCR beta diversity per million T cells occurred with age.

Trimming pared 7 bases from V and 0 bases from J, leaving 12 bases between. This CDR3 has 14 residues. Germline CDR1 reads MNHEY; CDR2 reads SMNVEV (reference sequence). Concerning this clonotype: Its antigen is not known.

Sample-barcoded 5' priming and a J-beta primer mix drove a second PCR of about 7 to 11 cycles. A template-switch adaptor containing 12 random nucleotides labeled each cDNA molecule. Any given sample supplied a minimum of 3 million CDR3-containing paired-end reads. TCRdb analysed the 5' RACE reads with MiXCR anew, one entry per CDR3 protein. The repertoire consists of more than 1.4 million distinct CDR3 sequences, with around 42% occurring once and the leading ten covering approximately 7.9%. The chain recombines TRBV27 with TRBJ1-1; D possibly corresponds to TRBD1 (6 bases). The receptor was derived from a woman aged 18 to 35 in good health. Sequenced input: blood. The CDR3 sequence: CASTPRGVNTEAFF. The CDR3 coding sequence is TGTGCCAGCACCCCGAGGGGGGTGAACACTGAAGCTTTCTTT.